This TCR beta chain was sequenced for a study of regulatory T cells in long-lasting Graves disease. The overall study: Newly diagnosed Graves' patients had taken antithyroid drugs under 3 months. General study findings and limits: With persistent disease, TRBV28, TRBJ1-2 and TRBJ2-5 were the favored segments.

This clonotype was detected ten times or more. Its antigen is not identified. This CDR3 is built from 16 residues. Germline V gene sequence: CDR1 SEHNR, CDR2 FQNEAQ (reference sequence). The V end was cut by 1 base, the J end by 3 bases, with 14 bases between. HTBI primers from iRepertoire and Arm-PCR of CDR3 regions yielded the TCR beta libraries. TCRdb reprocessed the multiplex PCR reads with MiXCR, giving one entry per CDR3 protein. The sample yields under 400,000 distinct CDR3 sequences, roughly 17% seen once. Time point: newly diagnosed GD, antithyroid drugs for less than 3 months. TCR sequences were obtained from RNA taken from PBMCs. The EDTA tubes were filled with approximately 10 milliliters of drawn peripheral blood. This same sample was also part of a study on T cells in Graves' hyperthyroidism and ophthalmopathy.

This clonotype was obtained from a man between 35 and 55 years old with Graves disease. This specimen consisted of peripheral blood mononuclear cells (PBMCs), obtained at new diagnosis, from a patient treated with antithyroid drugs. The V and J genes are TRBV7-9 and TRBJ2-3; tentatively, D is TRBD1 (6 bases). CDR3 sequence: CASSLEPNRVTDTQYF. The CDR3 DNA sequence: TGTGCCAGCAGCTTAGAACCCAACAGGGTGACAGATACGCAGTATTTT.